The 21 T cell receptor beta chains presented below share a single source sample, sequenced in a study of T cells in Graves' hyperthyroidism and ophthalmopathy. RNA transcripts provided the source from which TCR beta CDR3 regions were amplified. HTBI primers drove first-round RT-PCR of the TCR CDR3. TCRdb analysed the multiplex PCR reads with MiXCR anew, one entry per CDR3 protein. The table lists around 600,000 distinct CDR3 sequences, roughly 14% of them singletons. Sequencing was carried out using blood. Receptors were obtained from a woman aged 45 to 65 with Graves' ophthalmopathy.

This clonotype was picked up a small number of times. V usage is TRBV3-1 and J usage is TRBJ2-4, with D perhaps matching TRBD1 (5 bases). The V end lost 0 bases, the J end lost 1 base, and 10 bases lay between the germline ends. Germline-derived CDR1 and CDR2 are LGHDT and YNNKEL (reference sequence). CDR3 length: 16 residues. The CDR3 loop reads CASSQEIGAAKNIQYF. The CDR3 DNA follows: TGTGCCAGCAGCCAAGAAATTGGGGCGGCCAAAAACATTCAGTACTTC.

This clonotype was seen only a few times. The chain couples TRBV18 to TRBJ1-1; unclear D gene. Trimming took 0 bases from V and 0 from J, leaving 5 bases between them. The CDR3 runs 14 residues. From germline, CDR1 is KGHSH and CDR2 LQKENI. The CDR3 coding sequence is TGTGCCAGCTCACCACCAGTCATGAACACTGAAGCTTTCTTT. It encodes CASSPPVMNTEAFF.

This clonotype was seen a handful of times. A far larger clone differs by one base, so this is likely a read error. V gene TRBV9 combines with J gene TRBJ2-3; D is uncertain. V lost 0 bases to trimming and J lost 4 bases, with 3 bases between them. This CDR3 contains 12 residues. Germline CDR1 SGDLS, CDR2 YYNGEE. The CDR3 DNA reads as TGTGCCAGCAGCGTAGGGTCAGATACGCAGTATTTT. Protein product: CASSVGSDTQYF.

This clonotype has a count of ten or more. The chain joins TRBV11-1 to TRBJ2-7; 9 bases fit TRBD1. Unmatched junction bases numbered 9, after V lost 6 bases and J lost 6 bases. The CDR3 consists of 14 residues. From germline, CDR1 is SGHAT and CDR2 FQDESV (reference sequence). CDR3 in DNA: TGTGCCAGCAGTTTGGACAGGGGAAGGGGCGAGCAGTACTTC. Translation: CASSLDRGRGEQYF.

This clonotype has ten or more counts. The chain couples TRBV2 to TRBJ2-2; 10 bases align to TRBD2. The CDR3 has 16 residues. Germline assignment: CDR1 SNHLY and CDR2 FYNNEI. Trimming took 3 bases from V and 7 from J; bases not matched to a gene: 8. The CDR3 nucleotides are TGTGCCAGCAGTGATCGTCTAGCGGGAGCATACGGGGAGCTGTTTTTT. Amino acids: CASSDRLAGAYGELFF.

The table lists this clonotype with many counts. For the CDR3, the DNA is TGCGCCAGCAGCTCACAGGGGGCAGGTGGGGCCAACGTCCTGACTTTC. This gives the protein CASSSQGAGGANVLTF. This chain uses TRBV5-1 with TRBJ2-6; 9 bases fit TRBD1. V lost 3 bases and J lost 3; bases outside the gene matches: 4. CDR1 and CDR2 (germline): SGHRS, YFSETQ. This CDR3 comprises 16 residues.

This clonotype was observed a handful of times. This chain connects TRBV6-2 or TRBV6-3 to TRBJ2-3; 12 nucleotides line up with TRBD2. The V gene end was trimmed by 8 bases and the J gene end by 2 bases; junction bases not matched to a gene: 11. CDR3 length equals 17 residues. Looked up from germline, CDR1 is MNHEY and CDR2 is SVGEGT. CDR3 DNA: TGTGCCAGCTATTGGGCTAGCGGGAGGGCCAACACAGATACGCAGTATTTT. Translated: CASYWASGRANTDTQYF.

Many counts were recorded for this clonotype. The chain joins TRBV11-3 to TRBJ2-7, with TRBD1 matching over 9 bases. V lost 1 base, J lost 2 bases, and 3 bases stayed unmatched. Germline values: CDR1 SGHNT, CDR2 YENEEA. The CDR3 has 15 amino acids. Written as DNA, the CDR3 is TGTGCCAGCAGCTTAGTGGGGACAGGGACCTACGAGCAGTACTTC. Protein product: CASSLVGTGTYEQYF. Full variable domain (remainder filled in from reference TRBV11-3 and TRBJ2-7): EAGVVQSPRYKIIEKKQPVAFWCNPISGHNTLYWYLQNLGQGPELLIRYENEEAVDDSQLPKDRFSAERLKGVDSTLKIQPAELGDSAVYLCASSLVGTGTYEQYFGPGTRLTVT.

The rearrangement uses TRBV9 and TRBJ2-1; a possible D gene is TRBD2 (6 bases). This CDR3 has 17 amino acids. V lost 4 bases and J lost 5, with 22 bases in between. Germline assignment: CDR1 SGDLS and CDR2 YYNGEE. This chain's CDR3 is CASSPRMSRESHNEQFF. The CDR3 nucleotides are TGTGCCAGCAGCCCCCGAATGTCACGGGAGAGTCACAATGAGCAGTTCTTC.

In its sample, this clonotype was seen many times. Here the CDR3 DNA reads TGTGCCAGCAGTCAAGATAAAAGAGGGGGCTCCTACAATGAGCAGTTCTTC. It is translated as CASSQDKRGGSYNEQFF. The chain links TRBV28 to TRBJ2-1; a possible D gene is TRBD1 (6 bases). The CDR3 contains 17 residues. Germline CDR1 is MDHEN and CDR2 is SYDVKM. With 5 bases removed from V and 0 bases from J, the gap between germline ends came to 17 bases.

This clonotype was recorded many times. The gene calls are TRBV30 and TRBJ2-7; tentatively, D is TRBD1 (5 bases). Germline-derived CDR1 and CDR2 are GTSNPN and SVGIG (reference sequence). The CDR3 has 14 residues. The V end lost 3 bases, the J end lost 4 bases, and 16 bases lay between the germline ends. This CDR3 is CAWRIGHGGYEQYF. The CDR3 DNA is TGTGCCTGGAGGATCGGACACGGCGGTTACGAGCAGTACTTC.

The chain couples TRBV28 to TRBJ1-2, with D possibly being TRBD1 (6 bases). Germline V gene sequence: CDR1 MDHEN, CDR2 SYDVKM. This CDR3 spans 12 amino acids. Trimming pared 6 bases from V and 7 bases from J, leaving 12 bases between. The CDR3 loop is CASRNQGLGYTF. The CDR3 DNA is TGTGCCAGCAGGAACCAGGGGCTTGGCTACACCTTC.

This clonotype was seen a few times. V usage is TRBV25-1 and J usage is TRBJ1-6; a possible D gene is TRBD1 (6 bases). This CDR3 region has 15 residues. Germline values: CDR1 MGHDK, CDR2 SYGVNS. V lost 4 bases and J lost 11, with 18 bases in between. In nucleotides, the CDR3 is TGTGCCAGCAGTGGAGCACAGGGTGCCGGAACACCCCTCCACTTT. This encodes CASSGAQGAGTPLHF.

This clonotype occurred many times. As DNA, the CDR3 is TGTGCCATCAGTGAGTCTAGGAAGGCTCAGTTCTTC. Translated, it gives CAISESRKAQFF. The chain recombines TRBV10-3 with TRBJ2-1; D unclear. Trimming pared 0 bases from V and 13 bases from J, leaving 10 bases between. CDR1 and CDR2 (germline): ENHRY, SYGVKD. This CDR3 contains 12 residues.

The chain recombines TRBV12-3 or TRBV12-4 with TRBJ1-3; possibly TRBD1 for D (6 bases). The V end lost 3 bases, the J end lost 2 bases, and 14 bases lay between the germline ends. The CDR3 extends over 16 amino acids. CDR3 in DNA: TGTGCCAGCAGTTTTCGAGGCAGGGGCACTGGAAACACCATATATTTT. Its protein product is CASSFRGRGTGNTIYF.

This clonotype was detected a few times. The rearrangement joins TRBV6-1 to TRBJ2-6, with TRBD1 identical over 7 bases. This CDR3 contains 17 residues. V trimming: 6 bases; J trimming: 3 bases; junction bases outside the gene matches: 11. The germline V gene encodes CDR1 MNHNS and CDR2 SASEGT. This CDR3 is CASRTGIGVFGANVLTF. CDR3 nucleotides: TGTGCCAGCAGGACAGGGATCGGGGTATTTGGGGCCAACGTCCTGACTTTC.

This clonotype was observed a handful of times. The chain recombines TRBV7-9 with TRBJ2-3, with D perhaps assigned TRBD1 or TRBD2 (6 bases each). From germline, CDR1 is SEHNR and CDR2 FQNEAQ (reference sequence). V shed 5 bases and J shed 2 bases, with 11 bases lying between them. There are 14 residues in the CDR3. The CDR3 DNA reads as TGTGCCAGCAGCCCTAGGGGGGACACAGATACGCAGTATTTT. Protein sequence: CASSPRGDTDTQYF.

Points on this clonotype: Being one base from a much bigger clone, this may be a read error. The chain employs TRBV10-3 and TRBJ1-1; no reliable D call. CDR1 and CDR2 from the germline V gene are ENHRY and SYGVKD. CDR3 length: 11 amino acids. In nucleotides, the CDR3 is TGTACCACGCTTGGTAACACTGAAGCTTTCTTT. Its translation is CTTLGNTEAFF.

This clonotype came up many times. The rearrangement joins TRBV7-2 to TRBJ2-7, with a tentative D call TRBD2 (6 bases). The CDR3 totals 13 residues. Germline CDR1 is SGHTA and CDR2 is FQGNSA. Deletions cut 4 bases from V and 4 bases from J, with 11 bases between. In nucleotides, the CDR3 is TGTGCCAGCAGCTCCATAGCGGCATACGAGCAGTACTTC. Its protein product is CASSSIAAYEQYF.

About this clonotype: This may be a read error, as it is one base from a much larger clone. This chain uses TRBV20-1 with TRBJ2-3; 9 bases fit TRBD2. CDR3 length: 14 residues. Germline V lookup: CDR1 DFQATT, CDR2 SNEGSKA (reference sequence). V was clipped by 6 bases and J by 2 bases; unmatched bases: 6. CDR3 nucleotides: TGCAGTGCAGTAGCGGGAGTTTACACAGATACGCAGTATTTT. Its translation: CSAVAGVYTDTQYF.

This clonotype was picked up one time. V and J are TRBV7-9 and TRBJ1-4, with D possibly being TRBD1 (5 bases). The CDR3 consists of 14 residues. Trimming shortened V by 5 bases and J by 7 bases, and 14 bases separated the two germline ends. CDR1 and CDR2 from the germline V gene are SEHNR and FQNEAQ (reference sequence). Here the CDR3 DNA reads TGTGCCAGCAGCCCCACGGGGCTGCGTGAAAAACTGTTTTTT. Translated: CASSPTGLREKLFF.